This TCR beta chain comes out of a study of human T cells and chemical hapten exposure. This clonotype was picked up a small number of times. Its antigen is not identified. Time point given: patch test 1, 2 weeks after DPC sensitization. The treatment denotes: therapeutic diphenylcyclopropenone sensitization with weekly scalp DPC. Via MiXCR, TCRdb re-called the RACE reads, giving one row per CDR3 protein. The table includes 150,000 or so distinct CDR3 sequences, around 13% detected once. Study-level points and caveats: Controls had significantly fewer large CDR3 similarity clusters than were formed by expanded TCRs.

The clonotype originates from a woman aged 25 to 39 with alopecia areata. Some clones in this sample may be carry-over from other donors' samples. The sample in question was whole blood, obtained in connection with sensitization to the hapten diphenylcyclopropenone (DPC).

CDR3: CSVLLAGAPKNIQYF. The CDR3 DNA is TGCAGCGTTTTACTAGCGGGAGCCCCAAAAAACATTCAGTACTTC. The rearrangement links TRBV29-1 to TRBJ2-4; 11 bases are shared with TRBD2. The trim removed 5 bases at V and 4 bases at J, leaving 7 bases unmatched. The CDR3 is 15 residues long. Germline CDR1 reads SQVTM; CDR2 reads ANQGSEA. The full variable domain, in which reference TRBV29-1 and TRBJ2-4 provide the parts outside the CDR3, is SAVISQKPSRDICQRGTSLTIQCQVDSQVTMMFWYRQQPGQSLTLIATANQGSEATYESGFVIDKFPISRPNLTFSTLTVSNMSPEDSSIYLCSVLLAGAPKNIQYFGAGTRLSVL.